This paragraph reports one TCR beta chain. Its antigen is currently unknown. This entry comes from a study of vaccination effects on CD4 cells after COVID-19. With the ViraFEST assay, the study expanded antigen-specific CD4+ T cells using viral peptide pools, then sequenced them. Isolation of CD4+ T cells took place after ten to eleven days of culture. Every participant took two doses of the BNT162b2 or mRNA-1273 vaccine. Absence of prior SARS-CoV-2 infection characterized the vaccine recipients, who showed negative nucleocapsid antibodies. Every well housed two million PBMC, which grew in culture alongside around 9.8 IU/ml IL-2 and about 10 ug/ml peptides. Sequencing used immunoSEQ multiplex PCR; TCRdb keeps in-frame clones, though not all of them. This table has about 60,000 clones, under 80% appearing once. Per the germline V gene, CDR1 is SGHNT and CDR2 is YENEEA. CDR3 length equals 14 residues. Trimming stripped 4 bases from V and 2 bases from J, with 9 bases between.

This TCR came from a human donor who received a COVID-19 vaccine. This rearrangement joins TRBV11-3 to TRBJ2-1, with D perhaps assigned TRBD1 or TRBD2 (5 bases each). Specimen: CD4+ T cells from PBMCs cultured with HCoV-OC43 spike peptides, collected after COVID-19 vaccination. The subset here: HCoV-OC43 spike overlapping peptide pool stimulation. CDR3 sequence reads: CASSSGDAYNEQFF. The CDR3 region has the DNA TGTGCCAGCAGCTCTGGGGACGCCTACAATGAGCAGTTCTTC.